The 13 T cell receptor beta chains in this list originate from one sample, sequenced in a study of blood T cells in healthy people across ages. It was with a sample-barcoded 5' primer and a J-beta primer mix that a second PCR of roughly 7 to 12 cycles was run. TCRdb itself ran the 5' RACE reads through MiXCR, one entry per CDR3 protein. This table has hundreds of thousands of distinct CDR3 sequences, 40% to 50% appearing once. The sequenced material came from blood. These receptor sequences come from a man older than 75 in good health.

In the case of this clonotype: At one of its ends the junction is not consistent with the germline gene, which may arise from a read error. The chain has TRBV10-3 and TRBJ2-7, with a weak D call TRBD2 (5 bases). The CDR3 consists of 13 residues. The V gene's germline CDR1 is ENHRY and CDR2 SYGVKD. The CDR3 DNA sequence: TGTGCCATCAGTGAGTCTGCTGACTACGTGCAGTACTTC. Translated: CAISESADYVQYF.

The chain has TRBV30 and TRBJ1-2, with D unresolved. The CDR3 consists of 14 residues. Germline CDR1 is GTSNPN and CDR2 is SVGIG (reference sequence). Trimming cost V 6 bases and J 4 bases, with 18 bases left between them. The CDR3 is CACSLGGVSYGYTF. The CDR3, as DNA: TGTGCCTGCTCCCTTGGCGGGGTTAGCTATGGCTACACCTTC.

This chain links TRBV5-1 with TRBJ1-1; D unclear. V lost 4 bases to trimming and J lost 1 base, with 11 bases between them. Germline lookup yields CDR1 SGHRS and CDR2 YFSETQ. CDR3 size: 14 residues. Here the CDR3 reads CASSRVRENTEAFF. As DNA, the CDR3 is TGCGCCAGCAGCCGGGTCCGGGAGAACACTGAAGCTTTCTTT.

This clonotype was seen ten or more times. The rearrangement joins TRBV7-9 to TRBJ2-3, with 11 bases fitting TRBD2. V gave up 0 bases and J gave up 3 bases; unmatched junction bases: 5. The CDR3 length is 17 residues. The germline V gene has CDR1 SEHNR and CDR2 FQNEAQ (reference sequence). The CDR3 protein is CASSLASASGRTDTQYF. CDR3 DNA sequence: TGTGCCAGCAGCTTAGCGTCGGCTAGCGGGAGGACAGATACGCAGTATTTT.

This clonotype came up many times. The V and J genes are TRBV3-1 and TRBJ2-5; tentatively, D is TRBD1 or TRBD2 (5 bases each). V dropped 0 bases and J dropped 2 bases, with 13 bases sitting between them. This CDR3 spans 16 amino acids. Germline V lookup: CDR1 LGHDT, CDR2 YNNKEL (reference sequence). CDR3 residues: CASSQDRVAGQETQYF. Written as DNA, the CDR3 is TGTGCCAGCAGCCAAGACAGGGTCGCGGGTCAAGAGACCCAGTACTTC.

The CDR3: CASSTDWYNEQYF. DNA of the CDR3: TGTGCCAGCAGTACAGACTGGTACAATGAGCAGTACTTC. The rearrangement joins TRBV12-3 or TRBV12-4 to TRBJ2-5, with D uncertain. The CDR3 contains 13 residues. V lost 5 bases to trimming and J lost 11 bases, with 18 bases between them.

The rearrangement links TRBV21-1 to TRBJ1-5; the table's D gene call, TRBD1, was not cross checked with the DNA. TRBV21-1 is a listed pseudogene. This CDR3 has 15 amino acids. The CDR3 region has the DNA TGTGCCAGCAGCAAAGTGGACAGGGAGAATCAGCCCCAGCATTTT. It specifies CASSKVDRENQPQHF.

This clonotype has more than one count but fewer than ten. The J gene is TRBJ2-1, the V gene TRBV20-1; no clear D. Germline CDR1 and CDR2: DFQATT and SNEGSKA (reference sequence). The V end was cut by 2 bases, the J end by 6 bases, with 14 bases between. CDR3 size: 14 residues. The CDR3 reads CSARPRTSPNEQFF. DNA for the CDR3: TGCAGTGCTAGACCCCGGACCTCTCCCAATGAGCAGTTCTTC.

In this sample, this clonotype turned up once. The V gene is TRBV20-1, the J gene TRBJ2-2; a possible D gene is TRBD1 (5 bases). Germline CDR1 and CDR2: DFQATT and SNEGSKA (reference sequence). The CDR3 spans 15 residues. The CDR3 DNA is TGCAGCGCCCTGGGAAGAGGTTGGGGCGGCGGGGAGCTGTTTTTT. Protein: CSALGRGWGGGELFF.

This clonotype occurred a few times. The rearrangement links TRBV7-9 to TRBJ1-5; TRBD1 matches at 10 bases. Germline CDR1 and CDR2: SEHNR and FQNEAQ (reference sequence). Trimming cost V 5 bases and J 2 bases; bases outside gene matches: 9. This CDR3 is built from 17 residues. For the CDR3, the DNA is TGTGCCAGCAGCCCTCAGACAGGGGGCGTCGGCAATCAGCCCCAGCATTTT. The encoded protein is CASSPQTGGVGNQPQHF.

V and J are TRBV5-1 and TRBJ2-5, with a possible D match to TRBD1 (6 bases). The germline V gene has CDR1 SGHRS and CDR2 YFSETQ. The CDR3 sequence is 15 residues long. Trimming cost V 4 bases and J 3 bases, with 16 bases left between them. The CDR3, as DNA: TGCGCCAGCAGCCTGGATGAGACAGGAGAAGAGACCCAGTACTTC. This codes for CASSLDETGEETQYF. Full variable domain (outside the CDR3, taken from reference TRBV5-1 and TRBJ2-5): KAGVTQTPRYLIKTRGQQVTLSCSPISGHRSVSWYQQTPGQGLQFLFEYFSETQRNKGNFPGRFSGRQFSNSRSEMNVSTLELGDSALYLCASSLDETGEETQYFGPGTRLLVL.

This clonotype was detected many times. The CDR3 DNA reads as TGTGCCAGCAGCCAAGATCTAGGGGGGATACGCACAGATACGCAGTATTTT. This encodes CASSQDLGGIRTDTQYF. J is TRBJ2-3 and V is TRBV3-1, with D tentatively TRBD1 or TRBD2 (6 bases each). Trimming took 0 bases from V and 1 from J, leaving 14 bases between them. CDR1 LGHDT and CDR2 YNNKEL come from the germline V gene (reference sequence). CDR3 length: 17 residues.

In regard to this clonotype: The junction does not match germline at one end; this may be a read error. V and J are TRBV20-1 and TRBJ2-7; 7 positions agree with TRBD2. The CDR3 covers 15 residues. Germline loops: CDR1 DFQATT, CDR2 SNEGSKA (reference sequence). As DNA, the CDR3 is TGCAGTGCTAGAGATGGCCGGACTAGATCCTCCGAGCAGTACTTC. Its protein is CSARDGRTRSSEQYF.